This T cell receptor beta chain was recovered during a study of cytomegalovirus exposure and HLA in healthy donors. Study findings and constraints: Data from an earlier analysis indicated that most TCR beta V segments were productive either about 87% or about 30% of the time. Of the V segments, some could not be distinguished, including TRBV6-2 and TRBV6-3, and were excluded. Some TCR beta chains (roughly 160 of them) were listed as cytomegalovirus-associated.

PCR employed 60 Vbeta and 13 Jbeta primers. Sequencing used immunoSEQ multiplex PCR; TCRdb keeps in-frame clones, though not all of them. The data hold 120,000 or so clones, with roughly 80% observed a single time. To note about this clone: Its antigen is not known.

Every donor was a healthy person donating bone marrow. Trimming shortened V by 2 bases and J by 1 base, and 3 bases separated the two germline ends. CDR1 is KGHSH and CDR2 is LQKENI in the germline V gene. This CDR3 is 13 amino acids long. The TCR comes from a man aged 18 to 30 in good health and CMV-seronegative. The rearrangement joins TRBV18 to TRBJ1-5, with D hard to call. The material sequenced was PBMCs. The CDR3 reads CASSPVSNQPQHF. The DNA of the CDR3 is TGTGCCAGCTCACCAGTAAGCAATCAGCCCCAGCATTTT.